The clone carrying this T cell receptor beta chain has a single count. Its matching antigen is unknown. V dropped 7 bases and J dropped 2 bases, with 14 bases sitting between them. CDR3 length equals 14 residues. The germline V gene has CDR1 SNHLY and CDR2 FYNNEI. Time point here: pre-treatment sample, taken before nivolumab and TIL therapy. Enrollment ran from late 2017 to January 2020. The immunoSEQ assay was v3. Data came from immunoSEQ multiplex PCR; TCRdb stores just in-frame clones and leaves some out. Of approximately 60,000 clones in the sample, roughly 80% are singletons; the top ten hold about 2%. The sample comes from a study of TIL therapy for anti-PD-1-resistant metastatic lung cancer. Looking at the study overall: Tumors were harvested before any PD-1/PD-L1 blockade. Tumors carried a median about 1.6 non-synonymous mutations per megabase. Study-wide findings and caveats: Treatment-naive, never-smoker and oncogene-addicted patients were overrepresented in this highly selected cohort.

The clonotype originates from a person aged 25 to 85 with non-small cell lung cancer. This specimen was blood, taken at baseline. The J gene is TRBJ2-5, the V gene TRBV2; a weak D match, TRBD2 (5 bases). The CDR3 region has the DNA TGTGCCAGCACTTCGGTAACGGGACAAGAGACCCAGTACTTC. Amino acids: CASTSVTGQETQYF.